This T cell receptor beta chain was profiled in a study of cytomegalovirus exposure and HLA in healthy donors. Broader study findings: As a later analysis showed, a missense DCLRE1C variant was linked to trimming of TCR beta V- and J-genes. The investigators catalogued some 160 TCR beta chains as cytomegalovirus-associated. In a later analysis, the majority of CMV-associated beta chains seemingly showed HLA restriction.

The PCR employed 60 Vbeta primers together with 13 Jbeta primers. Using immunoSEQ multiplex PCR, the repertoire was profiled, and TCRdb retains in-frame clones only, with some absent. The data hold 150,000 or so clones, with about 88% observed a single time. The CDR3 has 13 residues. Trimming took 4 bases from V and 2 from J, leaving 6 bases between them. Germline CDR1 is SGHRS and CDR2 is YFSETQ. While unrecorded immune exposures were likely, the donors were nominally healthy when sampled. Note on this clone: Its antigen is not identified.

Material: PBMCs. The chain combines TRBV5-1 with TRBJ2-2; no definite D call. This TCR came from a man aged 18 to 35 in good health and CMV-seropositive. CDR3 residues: CASSQYNTGELFF. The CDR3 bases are TGCGCCAGCAGCCAGTACAACACCGGGGAGCTGTTTTTT. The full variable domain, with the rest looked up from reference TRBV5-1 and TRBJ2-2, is KAGVTQTPRYLIKTRGQQVTLSCSPISGHRSVSWYQQTPGQGLQFLFEYFSETQRNKGNFPGRFSGRQFSNSRSEMNVSTLELGDSALYLCASSQYNTGELFFGEGSRLTVL.